Following are 14 T cell receptor beta chains from one sample sequenced in a study of blood T cell repertoires in COVID-19 (dated by TCRdb to 2018 to 2021). Libraries came from the immunoSEQ multiplex PCR assay. TCRdb's version of the immuneACCESS table is confined to in-frame rearrangements and falls short of the full clone set. An unresolved V gene accounts for under half of the shortfall where checked; the remainder is of unknown origin. The table for this sample lists approximately 100,000 clones; about 90% of them were counted only once. Roughly 17% of the sample is taken by the ten largest. The specimen was peripheral blood. These receptors were taken from a man in his fifties with acute or convalescent COVID-19.

This chain connects TRBV19 to TRBJ1-2; no clear D. Germline V gene data show CDR1 as LNHDA and CDR2 as SQIVND (reference sequence). Trimming stripped 5 bases from V and 8 bases from J, with 15 bases between. The CDR3 loop spans 13 amino acids. This CDR3 is CASSSSEKRGYTF. Here the CDR3 DNA reads TGTGCCAGTAGTTCTTCTGAGAAACGAGGCTACACCTTC. The full variable domain, with the rest looked up from reference TRBV19 and TRBJ1-2, is DGGITQSPKYLFRKEGQNVTLSCEQNLNHDAMYWYRQDPGQGLRLIYYSQIVNDFQKGDIAEGYSVSREKKESFPLTVTSAQKNPTAFYLCASSSSEKRGYTFGSGTRLTVV.

The genes are TRBV10-2 and TRBJ2-3; TRBD1 agrees at 9 bases. This CDR3 has 14 amino acids. Germline V gives CDR1 WSHSY, CDR2 SAAADI. V gave up 6 bases and J gave up 4 bases; unmatched junction bases: 5. As DNA, the CDR3 is TGCGCCAGCAGCAAGACAGGGGGGGCAGATACGCAGTATTTT. Translation: CASSKTGGADTQYF.

This rearrangement joins TRBV18 to TRBJ2-5, with 7 bases that match TRBD1. V was pared by 3 bases and J by 7 bases, with 5 bases of the junction left unmatched. The CDR3 has 13 residues. CDR1 and CDR2 from the germline V gene are KGHSH and LQKENI. CDR3 sequence (DNA): TGTGCCAGCTCACCCCCACAGGGGTGGACCCAGTACTTC. Its protein is CASSPPQGWTQYF.

V gene TRBV6-5 combines with J gene TRBJ1-2; 9 bases line up with TRBD1. V shed 8 bases, J shed 8 bases, and the junction held 9 bases outside the gene matches. CDR3 length: 13 residues. From germline, CDR1 is MNHEY and CDR2 SVGAGI. CDR3 loop: CASRPGQGRGYTF. The CDR3 coding sequence is TGTGCCAGCCGTCCGGGACAGGGAAGGGGCTACACCTTC.

The chain joins TRBV25-1 to TRBJ2-1, with 10 bases fitting TRBD2. CDR1 and CDR2 (germline): MGHDK, SYGVNS. J lost 14 bases, V lost 2 bases, and 12 bases had no gene match. The CDR3 runs 15 residues. CDR3 sequence (DNA): TGTGCCAGCAGTGAACTACTAGCGGGGCCCCCCGTGAAGTTCTTC. Translated, it gives CASSELLAGPPVKFF.

The chain links TRBV15 to TRBJ1-2, with unresolved D. The CDR3 consists of 16 residues. Germline V gene sequence: CDR1 LNHNV, CDR2 YYDKDF (reference sequence). Trimming left V 0 bases short and J 0 bases short, with 11 bases between. CDR3 amino acids: CATSRDVQKANYGYTF. The CDR3 DNA reads as TGTGCCACCAGCAGAGATGTACAGAAAGCTAACTATGGCTACACCTTC.

The chain combines TRBV6-1 with TRBJ1-6; 8 bases fit TRBD1. CDR1 and CDR2 from the germline V gene are MNHNS and SASEGT. The CDR3 spans 14 residues. Unmatched junction bases numbered 3, after V lost 2 bases and J lost 9 bases. Here the CDR3 reads CASSERDRPSPLHF. Written as DNA, the CDR3 is TGTGCCAGCAGTGAAAGGGACAGGCCTTCACCCCTCCACTTT.

The chain links TRBV19 to TRBJ1-3; D gene uncertain. V lost 8 bases and J lost 0, with 8 bases in between. The CDR3 is made up of 13 amino acids. CDR1 is LNHDA and CDR2 is SQIVND in the germline V gene (reference sequence). CDR3 sequence: CASELYSGNTIYF. CDR3 coding DNA: TGTGCCAGTGAGCTGTACTCTGGAAACACCATATATTTT.

This chain uses TRBV27 with TRBJ1-5; 9 bases map to TRBD1. Germline loops: CDR1 MNHEY, CDR2 SMNVEV (reference sequence). There are 19 residues in the CDR3. V was clipped by 4 bases and J by 3 bases; unmatched bases: 16. CDR3 sequence (DNA): TGTGCCAGCAGTTCCTGGGAGGGTGGGGGACAGGGACCCAATCAGCCCCAGCATTTT. It specifies CASSSWEGGGQGPNQPQHF.

Sample share makes this clone hyperexpanded. The V gene is TRBV7-6, the J gene TRBJ1-1; no clear D. CDR1 SGHVS and CDR2 FNYEAQ come from the germline V gene. The V end lost 0 bases, the J end lost 3 bases, and 8 bases lay between the germline ends. The CDR3 runs 14 residues. The DNA of the CDR3 is TGTGCCAGCAGCTTAGCGTGGGAGGACACTGAAGCTTTCTTT. Translation: CASSLAWEDTEAFF.

The rearrangement links TRBV24-1 to TRBJ1-5, with D possibly TRBD1 on 5 matching bases. CDR3 size: 16 residues. V was cut by 4 bases and J by 0 bases, with 12 bases left in between. CDR1 is KGHDR and CDR2 is SFDVKD in the germline V gene. CDR3 region: CATSDPAQGSNQPQHF. CDR3 coding DNA: TGTGCCACCAGTGACCCTGCGCAGGGTAGCAATCAGCCCCAGCATTTT.

The chain is built from TRBV28 and TRBJ2-3, with a weak D call TRBD2 (7 bases). The V gene's germline CDR1 is MDHEN and CDR2 SYDVKM. The CDR3 has 15 amino acids. Trimming left V 6 bases short and J 0 bases short, with 13 bases between. CDR3 nucleotide sequence: TGTGCCAGCAGCCTACGGGGGGCCAGCACAGATACGCAGTATTTT. Translating gives CASSLRGASTDTQYF.

V gene TRBV30 combines with J gene TRBJ2-3; 9 nucleotides line up with TRBD2. Trimming removed 0 bases from V and 4 bases from J; junction bases left unmatched: 11. In germline, CDR1 is GTSNPN, CDR2 SVGIG (reference sequence). The length of the CDR3 is 17 residues. This CDR3 reads CAWSVGPPAGGADTQYF. In DNA, the CDR3 is TGTGCCTGGAGTGTAGGGCCCCCCGCGGGGGGGGCAGATACGCAGTATTTT.

The chain joins TRBV19 to TRBJ2-1; 8 nucleotides line up with TRBD2. V shed 6 bases and J 5 bases; nucleotides not matched to a gene: 12. The germline gives CDR1 LNHDA, CDR2 SQIVND (reference sequence). There are 16 residues in the CDR3. The CDR3 coding sequence is TGTGCCAGTAGCCCTAGCGGGTCGGAATTCAACAATGAGCAGTTCTTC. As protein: CASSPSGSEFNNEQFF.